This entry is about one TCR beta chain. The sample comes from a study of T cells in Graves' hyperthyroidism and ophthalmopathy. From RNA transcripts, TCR beta CDR3 regions were amplified. RT-PCR in the first round (using the HTBI primer set) targeted the TCR CDR3. Each CDR3 protein is one row after TCRdb ran MiXCR on the multiplex PCR reads. The repertoire holds approximately 600,000 distinct CDR3 sequences, with roughly 20% as singletons. Each ophthalmopathy patient scored at least 3 on the Clinical Activity Score and at least 4 on NOSPECS grade, with duration under 3 months. Patients were excluded because of uncontrolled infection, other autoimmune disease, pregnancy or lactation. It was 10 ml of fresh peripheral blood that supplied the PBMCs. This CDR3 has 14 residues. After removal of 4 bases from V and 5 bases from J, the junction contained 10 bases not matched to a gene. Germline V CDR1 and CDR2: SQVTM, ANQGSEA.

This sequence originates from a young man with Graves' ophthalmopathy. The specimen was blood. This chain uses TRBV29-1 with TRBJ2-5, with TRBD2 identical over 7 bases. The CDR3 spells CSVGLAASRETQYF. The CDR3 DNA follows: TGCAGCGTTGGTCTAGCGGCATCAAGGGAGACCCAGTACTTC. Combining the CDR3 with reference TRBV29-1 and TRBJ2-5 gives the whole variable domain SAVISQKPSRDICQRGTSLTIQCQVDSQVTMMFWYRQQPGQSLTLIATANQGSEATYESGFVIDKFPISRPNLTFSTLTVSNMSPEDSSIYLCSVGLAASRETQYFGPGTRLLVL.